This T cell receptor (beta chain) was sequenced in a study of cytomegalovirus exposure and HLA in healthy donors. Looking at the study overall: Per a later analysis, the roughly 690 first-cohort and some 130 validation repertoires shared one platform.

With respect to this clone: The antigen is undetermined.

Sequencing was performed with immunoSEQ multiplex PCR; in TCRdb, only in-frame clones are kept and a portion is missing. The data hold approximately 280,000 clones, with around 89% observed a single time. Points from the study as a whole: That first-cohort TCR clusters tended to co-occur in the approximately 120 validation repertoires was found in a later analysis. Most TCR sequences were seen very rarely across donors, but some public TCRs occurred in many.

The clonotype comes from a woman aged 18-29 years in good health and CMV-seronegative. Material for sequencing was PBMCs.

Here the CDR3 DNA reads TGTGCCAGCAGTGAGGCCAGAAGAAACACTGAAGCTTTCTTT. This codes for CASSEARRNTEAFF. The chain is built from TRBV2 and TRBJ1-1; D uncertain. This CDR3 comprises 14 residues. V was clipped by 3 bases and J by 2 bases, with 10 bases between them. Per the germline V gene, CDR1 is SNHLY and CDR2 is FYNNEI.